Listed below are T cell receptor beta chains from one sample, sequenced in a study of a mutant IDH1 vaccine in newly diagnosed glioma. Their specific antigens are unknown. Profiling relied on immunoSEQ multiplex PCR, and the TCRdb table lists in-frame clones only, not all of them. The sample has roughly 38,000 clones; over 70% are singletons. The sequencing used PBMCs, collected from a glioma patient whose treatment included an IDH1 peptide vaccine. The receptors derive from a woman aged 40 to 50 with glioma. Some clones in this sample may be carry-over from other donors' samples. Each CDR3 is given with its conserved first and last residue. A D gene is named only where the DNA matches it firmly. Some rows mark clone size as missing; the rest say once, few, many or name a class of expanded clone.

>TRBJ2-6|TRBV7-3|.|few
TGTGCCAGCAGCCCCATGACCCTTGGGGCCAACGTCCTGACTTTC
CASSPMTLGANVLTF
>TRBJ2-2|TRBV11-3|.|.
TGTGCCAGCAGCTTGGTTGTCGGGGAGCTGTTTTTT
CASSLVVGELFF
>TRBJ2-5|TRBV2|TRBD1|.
TGTGCCAGCAGCGGACAGGGGCAAGAGACCCAGTACTTC
CASSGQGQETQYF
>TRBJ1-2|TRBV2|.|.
TGTGCCAGCCTCGGTATTAACTATGGCTACACCTTC
CASLGINYGYTF
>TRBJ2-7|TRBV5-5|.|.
TGTGCCAGCAGCTTCGGACAGATCTACGAGCAGTACTTC
CASSFGQIYEQYF
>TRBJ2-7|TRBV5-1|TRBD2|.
TGCGCCAGCAGCTCTAGCGGGGGCTACGAGCAGTACTTC
CASSSSGGYEQYF
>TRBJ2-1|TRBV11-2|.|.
TGTGCCAGCAGCTTAGATCTTCTAGGCAATGAGCAGTTCTTC
CASSLDLLGNEQFF
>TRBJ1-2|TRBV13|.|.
TGTGCCAGCAGCTTAGTAGTGGAGAGGGATGGCTACACCTTC
CASSLVVERDGYTF
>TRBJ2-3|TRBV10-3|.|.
TGTGCCATCAGTGAGTCAGGGTTGGCGCAGTATTTT
CAISESGLAQYF
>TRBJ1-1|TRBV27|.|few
TGTGCCAGCAGTCTCAGGACAGATGGGACTGAAGCTTTCTTT
CASSLRTDGTEAFF
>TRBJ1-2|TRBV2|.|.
TGTGCCCTGAAATGGGAGGCCAATGGCTACACCTTC
CALKWEANGYTF
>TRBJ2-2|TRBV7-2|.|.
TGTGCCAGCAGCTCTCTTAACCGGCCAGGCGGGGAGCTGTTTTTT
CASSSLNRPGGELFF
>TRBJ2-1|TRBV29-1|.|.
TGCAGCGTTAGCTCTGTCAATGAGCAGTTCTTC
CSVSSVNEQFF
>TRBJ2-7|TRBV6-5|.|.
TGTGCCACCTCCCGCGACTCCTCCTACGAGCAGTACTTC
CATSRDSSYEQYF
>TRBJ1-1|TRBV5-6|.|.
TGTGCCAGCAGCTTGGTCAGGGATGAAGCTTTCTTT
CASSLVRDEAFF
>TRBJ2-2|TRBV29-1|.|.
TGCAGCGTGTCCGGGGGTTTGAACACCGGGGAGCTGTTTTTT
CSVSGGLNTGELFF
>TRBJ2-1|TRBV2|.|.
TGTGCCAGCAGGGGGACGAGCTCCTACAATGAGCAGTTCTTC
CASRGTSSYNEQFF
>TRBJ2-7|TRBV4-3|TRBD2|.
TGCGCCAGCAGCCAGCGGGTTAGCGGGAGGGTGTACGAGCAGTACTTC
CASSQRVSGRVYEQYF
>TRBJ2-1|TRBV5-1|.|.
TGCGCCAGCAGCCCCGACAGGAGCTCCTACAATGAGCAGTTCTTC
CASSPDRSSYNEQFF
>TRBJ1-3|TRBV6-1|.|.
TGTGCCAGCACCATCGACAGCTCTGGAAACACCATATATTTT
CASTIDSSGNTIYF
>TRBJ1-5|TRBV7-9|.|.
TGTGCCAGCAGCTTAGATCTAGGGGCCGTGAGCAATCAGCCCCAGCATTTT
CASSLDLGAVSNQPQHF
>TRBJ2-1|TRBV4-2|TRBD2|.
TGTGCCAGCAGCCAAACCCTAGCGGGGGGGTACAATGAGCAGTTCTTC
CASSQTLAGGYNEQFF
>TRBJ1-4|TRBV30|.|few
TGTGCCTGGAGCGAGGGTGCAACTAATGAAAAACTGTTTTTT
CAWSEGATNEKLFF
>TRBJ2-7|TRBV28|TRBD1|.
TGTGCCAGCCACCAGGGACAGGGGGTAGGCGAGCAGTACTTC
CASHQGQGVGEQYF
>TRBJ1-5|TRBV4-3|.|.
TGCGCCAGAAAAACGCAGCCCCAGCATTTT
CARKTQPQHF
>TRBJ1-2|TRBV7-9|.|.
TGTGCCAGCACCCTGAGGGGGACGGGCTACACCTTC
CASTLRGTGYTF
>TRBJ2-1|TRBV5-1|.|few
TGCGCCAGCAGCTCGGACAGTTCCTACAATGAGCAGTTCTTC
CASSSDSSYNEQFF
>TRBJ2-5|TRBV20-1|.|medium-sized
TGCAGTGCTAGGGAAGAGACCCAGTACTTC
CSAREETQYF
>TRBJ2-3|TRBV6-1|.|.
TGTGCCAGCAGTGTTAGTGGGAGCCCTACTCGCACAGATACGCAGTATTTT
CASSVSGSPTRTDTQYF
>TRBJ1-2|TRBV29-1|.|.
TGCAGCGTAGAAGAGGGCGAAGGCTACACCTTC
CSVEEGEGYTF
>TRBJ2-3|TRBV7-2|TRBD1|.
TGTGCCAGCAGCTCACCCGGGACAGTACCCACAGATACGCAGTATTTT
CASSSPGTVPTDTQYF
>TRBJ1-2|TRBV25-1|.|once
TGTGCCAGCAGTGATATCCAGGGAGGGGATGGCTACACCTTC
CASSDIQGGDGYTF
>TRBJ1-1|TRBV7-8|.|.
TGTGCCAGCAGCGGCTCCCTGGGGGCGAATTGGATGGCTTTCTTT
CASSGSLGANWMAFF
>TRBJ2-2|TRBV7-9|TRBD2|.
TGTGCCAGCGCGGATAGCGGGTTTTTGACCGGGGAGCTGTTTTTT
CASADSGFLTGELFF
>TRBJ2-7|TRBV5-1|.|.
TGCGCCAGCAGCTGGAGAGACTCCTCCTTATACGAGCAGTACTTC
CASSWRDSSLYEQYF
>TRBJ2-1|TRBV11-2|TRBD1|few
TGTGCCAGCAGCGACCGGGACAGGGTTTACAATGAGCAGTTCTTC
CASSDRDRVYNEQFF
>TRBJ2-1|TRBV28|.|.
TGTGCCAGCCCACCTAGGCTCTCCACAGGTTTGAATGAGCAGTTCTTC
CASPPRLSTGLNEQFF
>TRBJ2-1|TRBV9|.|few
TGTGCCAGCAGCGTGAGTGGGGGCGGGGACAATGAGCAGTTCTTC
CASSVSGGGDNEQFF
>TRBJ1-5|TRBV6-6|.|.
TGTGCCAGCAGTAAAGGGGGTCAGCTCCAGCATTTT
CASSKGGQLQHF
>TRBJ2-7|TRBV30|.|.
TGTGCCTGGAGTTATGGGTACTCCTACGAGCAGTACTTC
CAWSYGYSYEQYF
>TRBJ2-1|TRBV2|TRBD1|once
TGTGCCAGCAGGCCCGACAGGGCCCGAAGCAATGAGCAGTTCTTC
CASRPDRARSNEQFF
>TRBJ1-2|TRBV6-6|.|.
TGTGCCAGCAGTTACTCGAGTAAGGGACAAGGCTATGGCTACACCTTC
CASSYSSKGQGYGYTF
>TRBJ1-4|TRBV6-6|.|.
TGTGCCAGCAGTGGCCAGGGCGGTGAAAAACTGTTTTTT
CASSGQGGEKLFF
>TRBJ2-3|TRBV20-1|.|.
TGCAGTGCTAGACGAGCGGATACGCAGTATTTT
CSARRADTQYF
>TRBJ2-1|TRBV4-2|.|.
TGTGCCAGCAGCCAAGATTCACGACCCTGGAATGAGCAGTTCTTC
CASSQDSRPWNEQFF
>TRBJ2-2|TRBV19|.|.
TGTGCCAGTAGTCTTGGTATCGGGGGAACCGGGGAGCTGTTTTTT
CASSLGIGGTGELFF
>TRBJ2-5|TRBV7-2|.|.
TGTGCCAGCAGCTTAGGGGAAACTAGCCCGGAGACCCAGTACTTC
CASSLGETSPETQYF
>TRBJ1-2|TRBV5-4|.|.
TGTGCCAGCGGGACAAACAGGGAGGGCCCGGTAGGCTACACCTTC
CASGTNREGPVGYTF
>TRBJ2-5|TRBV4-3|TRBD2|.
TGCGCCAGCAGCCAAGATCGGGGGGGCCAAGAGACCCAGTACTTC
CASSQDRGGQETQYF
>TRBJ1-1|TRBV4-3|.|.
TGCGCCAGCAGCCAAGCGCGGGACGGACCTGAAGCTTTCTTT
CASSQARDGPEAFF
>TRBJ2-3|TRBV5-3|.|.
TGTGCCAGAAGCTTATCCGGGACCGCACATACAGATACGCAGTATTTT
CARSLSGTAHTDTQYF
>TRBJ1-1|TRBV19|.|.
TGTGCCAGTCGGGCGGGGAACACTGAAGCTTTCTTT
CASRAGNTEAFF
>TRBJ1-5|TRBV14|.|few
TGTGCCAGCAGTCTCAGGGGTAGTCAGCCCCAGCATTTT
CASSLRGSQPQHF
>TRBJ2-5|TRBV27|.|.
TGTGCCAGCAGACTCTCCACCCTCCTACAAGAGACCCAGTACTTC
CASRLSTLLQETQYF
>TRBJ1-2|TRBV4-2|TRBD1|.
TGTGCCAGCAGCCATCCAACAGGGGGTGGCTACACCTTC
CASSHPTGGGYTF
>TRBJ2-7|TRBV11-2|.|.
TGTGCCAGCAGCTACGGAGGGGTGGGGTCCTACGAGCAGTACTTC
CASSYGGVGSYEQYF
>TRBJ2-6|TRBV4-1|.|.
TGCGCCAGCGCCCGAGGGGGGATTATTGGGGTCAACGTCCTGACTTTC
CASARGGIIGVNVLTF
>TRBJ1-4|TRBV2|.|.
TGTGCCAGCAGAGGGGGGGGTGCTAGTGAAAAACTGTTTTTT
CASRGGGASEKLFF
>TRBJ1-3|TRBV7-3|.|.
TGTGCCAGCAGTATAAAACGGGGGCTTAGGACCCTGCCTTCTGGAAACACCATATATTTT
CASSIKRGLRTLPSGNTIYF
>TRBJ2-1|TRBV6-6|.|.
TGTGCCAGCAGTTCGTCGAGGTACGATGAGCAGTTCTTC
CASSSSRYDEQFF